This T cell receptor beta chain was retrieved from a study of cytomegalovirus exposure and HLA in healthy donors. Only in-frame clones appear in the TCRdb table, and some are missing; sequencing was by immunoSEQ multiplex PCR. The profile shows about 120,000 clones, roughly nine tenths of them singletons. Germline CDR1 reads SGHTA; CDR2 reads FQGNSA. The CDR3 length is 13 residues. V was trimmed by 4 bases and J by 4 bases, leaving 10 bases between them. The sequence was collected from a young man in good health and CMV-seropositive. Sequenced input: PBMCs. This rearrangement joins TRBV7-2 to TRBJ1-2; the D is unclear. In nucleotides, the CDR3 is TGTGCCAGCAGCTCCGGGGTTAGCTATGGCTACACCTTC. Protein: CASSSGVSYGYTF. Together with reference TRBV7-2 and TRBJ1-2, the CDR3 gives the full variable domain: GAGVSQSPSNKVTEKGKDVELRCDPISGHTALYWYRQSLGQGLEFLIYFQGNSAPDKSGLPSDRFSAERTGGSVSTLTIQRTQQEDSAVYLCASSSGVSYGYTFGSGTRLTVV.